These T cell receptor beta chains were read from a single sample in a study of blood T cell repertoires in COVID-19. Only in-frame clones appear in the TCRdb table, and some are missing; sequencing was by immunoSEQ multiplex PCR. The sample lists 97,000 or so clones, about nine tenths seen once, with 5.1% in the top ten. Sequenced input: peripheral blood. These receptors all stem from a middle-aged man with acute or convalescent COVID-19. CDR3s include the opening cysteine and the closing phenylalanine or tryptophan.

TRBV27 CASSPRQGHNSPLHF
TRBV10-3 CAISESGGPDSPLHF
TRBV18 CASSPWTSGSSSGANVLTF
TRBV7-8 CASSLALAGGGELFF
TRBV6-6 CASSYGLADTGELFF
TRBV12-3/TRBV12-4 CATGSGLDNEQFF
TRBV6-6 CASIVGPDSEYGYTF
TRBV3-1/TRBV3-2 CASSQGDRRRYGYTF
TRBV6-5 CASSDNRGTEAFF
TRBV18 CASSPGTPYEQYF
TRBV6-1 CASSTTVLQETQYF
TRBV10-1 CASGRDRGLRGQYF
TRBV4-2 CASSQPTGSSGNTIYF
TRBV5-8 CASSSGQGVNYGYTF
TRBV24-1 CATSEGQGADEQYF
TRBV30 CAWGRDNGYYEQYF
TRBV7-9 CASSLRSAGTGLPDTQYF
TRBV5-1 CASSSAGRTGVLLNNSPLHF
TRBV6-5 CASSYSTGQAGYTF
TRBV9 CASSVVGQGANEQYF
TRBV19 CASAPGLYNEQFF
TRBV6-2/TRBV6-3 CASSYLLDRGRGETQYF
TRBV12-5 CASGLLAEQFF
TRBV19 CASSRRENTGELFF
TRBV4-3 CASSQSSSSKNIQYF
TRBV7-2 CASSTDRTFSGNTIYF
TRBV30 CAWSVSGRKAYEQYF
TRBV30 CACLPSAGATFSYNEQFF
TRBV11-3 CASSLVQGAYEQYF
TRBV9 CASSTGLAENTGELFF
TRBV14 CASSHLAIQETQYF
TRBV29-1 CSVAPQERLEQYF
TRBV4-3 CASSQEHGTAPYNEQFF
TRBV7-2 CASSLARYEQYF
TRBV7-9 CASSREGVQSEAFF
TRBV27 CASSLLGSRNSPLHF
TRBV7-2 CASRAGLLTQTQYF
TRBV27 CASSFRDSPLTYNEQFF
TRBV10-3 CAISESSGRKTNTGELFF
TRBV14 CASSQRRFNSPLHF
TRBV28 CASSFGQGVEKLFF
TRBV15 CATSRDFPAGTGGSYSNQPQHF
TRBV2 CASSPGTGGYQETQYF
TRBV19 CASKGVRNTGELFF
TRBV11-1 CASSSRGESGANVLTF
TRBV10-3 CAISDPTSGSNRADTQYF
TRBV18 CASSPPTGSYNEQFF
TRBV27 CASSFGPTETQYF
TRBV5-4 CASSPTGGSGSENEQFF
TRBV7-8 CASSFRTGALYEQYF
TRBV11-2 CASSTGTGGRGGEQFF
TRBV19 CASSVGLAGDPWATDTQYF
TRBV4-2 CASSREIPPTGLANSYEQYF